Listed here is a single T cell receptor (beta chain). The antigen it recognizes is unknown. Per-base qualities were not stored, and no clone one base away is much larger. From its cysteine to its phenylalanine, the CDR3 spans 18 amino acids. Here the CDR3 DNA is all that survives: 54 bases in frame from base 1. Looking up the germline V gene yields CDR1 SGHTA and CDR2 FQGNSA. V loses 6 bases, J loses 1 base, and the germline ends lie 22 bases apart. For the CD8 naive samples, CD45RO-negative cells were positively selected for CCR7, yielding a CD45RA+CCR7+ population from which TemRA cells were excluded. The donors were healthy, HIV-negative adults who had no recently reported acute infections or vaccinations. Every donor was a Caucasian adult living in Nashville, Tennessee, USA. After blood collection by leukapheresis, PBMCs were isolated using Ficoll-Histopaque density gradient centrifugation and then cryopreserved in the vapor phase of liquid nitrogen. Analytical flow cytometry was used to check the purity and quantity of every magnetically sorted T cell population. Genomic DNA was isolated from every sorted fraction and measured by UV absorbance on a Nanodrop 2000c.

This record belongs to a study of shared clonotypes between healthy human individuals (dated by TCRdb to about 2020). Some background on the complete study: The cohort comprised a couple of women and a few men aged 18 to 49 years. For each donor, CD4 naive and CD4 memory were each run on three plates, CD8 naive on two plates, and CD8 memory on one plate. Blood TCR repertoires of about 5 healthy adults were deeply sequenced to estimate repertoire size and the extent of clonotype sharing between individuals. Different laboratories and diverse techniques were used to prepare libraries and sequence TCR repertoires, to increase sequencing depth and limit assay-specific biases. Each donor's leukapheresis produced roughly between about 0.8 and 10 billion PBMCs.

TCR CDR3 regions were amplified from genomic DNA by multiplex PCR using the deep immunoSEQ assay. Extracted genomic DNA from each cell subset was distributed evenly across all wells of several immunoSEQ 96-well plates, and each plate was treated as a replicate. For sorted subsets, each replicate PCR was loaded with around 200 ng genomic DNA, equivalent to 30,000 or so T cell genomes. Purified libraries were measured with a Qubit 3.0 fluorometer, size-checked on a Bioanalyzer 2100, and measured again with the KAPA Library Quantification kit. Every immunoSEQ 96-well plate was sequenced on a dedicated single-read 150-cycle Illumina NextSeq 550 flow cell. As for the original processing: The immunoSEQ output contained only junctional sequences without quality scores, so filtering could not match that applied to full-length reads. To assign V/J genes and CDR3, sequences were annotated using PyIR, a Python wrapper for IgBLAST v1.9, with IMGT germline references. Reads with weak V/J assignments (E-value above 1e-6), missing CDR3, stop codons, out-of-frame junctions, or ambiguous translated residues were removed. V3J clonotypes were defined by identical inferred V gene, J gene, and CDR3 amino acid sequence. The percentage overlap between two repertoires was calculated by dividing the number of shared unique clonotypes by the size of the smaller repertoire. Repertoire richness was assessed with RTK rarefaction, the Chao1 estimator, and Recon v2.1 estimates of unobserved clonotypes. Generation probabilities for all TCRbeta clonotypes obtained by the gDNA method from a handful of donors were computed using OLGA. The table comes from immuneACCESS by way of TCRdb, which keeps in-frame sequences with V and J called. Part of the clones is missing from these tables; in studies checked, under half for an unresolved V gene and the rest for unknown reasons. V, J and clone size are taken as reported in that table, and D and trimming were inferred from the DNA itself. The sample table shows some 2,100,000 clones, and more than 85% are seen once. The leading ten clones occupy around 1.7% of the sample.

Overall study outcomes, separate from this receptor: Sharing across a few donors was observed for approximately 4.6% of naive CD4, about 3.2% of naive CD8, 2% to 2.5% of memory CD4, and around 0.4% of memory CD8 clonotypes. Clonotypes shared by all four sorted-subset donors showed higher generation probabilities than non-shared clonotypes. Incomplete sequencing was indicated by rarefaction of sorted-subset datasets, despite the large sequencing depth. The genetic and exposure-history diversity represented was limited by the small number of donors. Pairwise subsampling led to the expectation that sequencing depth would affect the degree of clonotype sharing among donors. Larger estimated clonotype richness was generally found for naive subsets than for memory subsets. Sampling was restricted to blood, and TCR repertoires in tissue are likely to differ from TCR repertoires in blood.

This sequence originates from a young man in good health. Some clones in this sample may be carry-over from other donors' samples. The rearrangement combines TRBV7-2 with TRBJ2-1; the best D guess is TRBD2, with 6 bases matching. The sequenced material came from naive CD8+ T cells from PBMCs. The sample's cell subset or site label, in plain terms: CD45RA+CCR7+. The CDR3 here reads CASSPPGVRERSYNEQFF. The DNA is TGTGCCAGCAGTCCCCCGGGGGTCCGGGAGAGGTCCTACAATGAGCAGTTCTTC.